The 7 T cell receptor beta chains reported below all come from one sample, sequenced in a study of vaccination effects on CD4 cells after COVID-19 (dated by TCRdb to 2021 to 2024). The method behind the library was the immunoSEQ multiplex PCR assay. TCRdb took this table from immuneACCESS and kept in-frame rearrangements with V and J called. Such tables lack part of the clones; where checked against another copy, unresolved V genes explain under half of the gap, and the rest is unexplained. This sample lists approximately 74,000 clones; nearly 75% were detected once. The leading ten clones occupy roughly 2.3% of the sample. No antigen is known for these receptors. After less than eleven days of culture, CD4+ T cells were isolated with the EasySep CD4+ T cell isolation kit. Each participant got two doses of an mRNA SARS-CoV-2 vaccine, either BNT162b2 or mRNA-1273. The input for sequencing was CD4+ T cells from PBMCs cultured without peptide, taken after COVID-19 vaccination. These receptor sequences come from a human donor who received a COVID-19 vaccine.

The V gene is TRBV5-5, the J gene TRBJ2-3, with 11 bases fitting TRBD2. The CDR3 runs to 15 residues. Trimming cost V 2 bases and J 2 bases; bases outside gene matches: 1. In germline, CDR1 is SGHKS, CDR2 YYEKEE (reference sequence). The CDR3 DNA reads as TGTGCCAGCAGCTTTAGCGGGGGGGACACAGATACGCAGTATTTT. Residues: CASSFSGGDTDTQYF.

In DNA, the CDR3 is TGTGCCAGCAGCGGTTTGGGGGACTCCAATTCAAACAATGAGCAGTTCTTC. As protein: CASSGLGDSNSNNEQFF. This chain links TRBV9 with TRBJ2-1, with a possible D match to TRBD2 (6 bases). The CDR3 sequence is 17 residues long. Germline CDR1 is SGDLS and CDR2 is YYNGEE. Trimming shortened V by 3 bases and J by 5 bases, and 21 bases separated the two germline ends.

This clone was picked up a small number of times. The gene calls are TRBV24-1 and TRBJ1-1, with a weak D call TRBD1 (5 bases). Germline assignment: CDR1 KGHDR and CDR2 SFDVKD. V was pared by 3 bases and J by 1 base, with 8 bases between. CDR3 length: 14 residues. The CDR3: CATSDGTENTEAFF. CDR3 DNA sequence: TGTGCCACCAGTGATGGGACGGAGAACACTGAAGCTTTCTTT.

A few counts support this clone. The chain links TRBV6-4 to TRBJ1-2, with 7 bases fitting TRBD1. The trim removed 3 bases at V and 8 bases at J, leaving 9 bases unmatched. The germline gives CDR1 MRHNA, CDR2 SNTAGT. The CDR3 runs to 14 residues. In nucleotides, the CDR3 is TGTGCCAGCAGTGAGAGGCAGGGGGAGGACGGCTACACCTTC. Amino acid sequence: CASSERQGEDGYTF.

The V call is TRBV6-5, the J call TRBJ1-5, with D hard to call. Between the trimmed V and J ends, which lost 0 bases and 6 bases, there was a span of 6 bases. The CDR3 length is 13 residues. Germline CDR1 is MNHEY and CDR2 is SVGAGI. CDR3 in amino acids: CASSYSKGQPQHF. The CDR3 coding sequence is TGTGCCAGCAGTTACTCGAAGGGTCAGCCCCAGCATTTT.

The chain employs TRBV19 and TRBJ1-5; a possible D gene is TRBD1 (6 bases). Germline lookup yields CDR1 LNHDA and CDR2 SQIVND (reference sequence). The V end was cut by 0 bases, the J end by 3 bases, with 9 bases between. CDR3 size: 15 residues. The CDR3: CASSIDRGPNQPQHF. The DNA of the CDR3 is TGTGCCAGTAGTATAGACAGGGGCCCCAATCAGCCCCAGCATTTT.

This rearrangement joins TRBV5-8 to TRBJ1-5; 9 bases agree with TRBD1. Germline V lookup: CDR1 SGHTS, CDR2 YDEGEE. Trimming cost V 4 bases and J 2 bases; bases outside gene matches: 10. The CDR3 loop spans 17 amino acids. The DNA for the CDR3 is TGTGCCAGCAGCCCGACAGGGGGATATGGTGGCAATCAGCCCCAGCATTTT. Its protein is CASSPTGGYGGNQPQHF.